This T cell receptor beta chain was sequenced during a study of regulatory T cells in long-lasting Graves disease. Study details: Newly diagnosed Graves' patients had taken antithyroid drugs under 3 months.

Trimming cost V 2 bases and J 5 bases; bases outside gene matches: 8. This CDR3 comprises 17 residues. Germline-derived CDR1 and CDR2 are LGHDT and YNNKEL (reference sequence). Assembly of TCR beta libraries relied on iRepertoire HTBI primers together with Arm-PCR of CDR3 regions. TCRdb reprocessed the multiplex PCR reads via MiXCR and lists one record per CDR3 protein. The sample has around 330,000 distinct CDR3 sequences; 15% to 20% are singletons. Notes on the study in general: The sample size was small, and this may have reduced accuracy. Clonotypes that were public and shared totalled around 2,700 in persistent patients versus over 800 in new patients.

Sample time point: newly diagnosed GD, antithyroid drugs for less than 3 months. The TCR library was prepared using RNA isolated from PBMCs. This clonotype was seen many times. Its antigen remains unknown. This receptor was obtained from a female donor with Graves disease. The specimen was peripheral blood mononuclear cells (PBMCs), collected at new diagnosis, from a patient treated with antithyroid drugs. The chain employs TRBV3-1 and TRBJ2-7; 14 bases are a match to TRBD2. CDR3 sequence reads: CASSQLGSGLAGDEQYF. CDR3 sequence (DNA): TGTGCCAGCAGCCAATTGGGGTCGGGACTAGCGGGAGACGAGCAGTACTTC.